A selection of T cell receptor beta chains follows, all from one sample in a study of response to subunit inactivated influenza vaccine. Each CDR3 protein is one row after TCRdb ran MiXCR on the RT-PCR reads. The sample has 650,000 or so distinct CDR3 sequences, 11% to 15% seen once. The sample consisted of PBMCs from blood, taken roughly 15 days before vaccination. These receptors were taken from a man aged 50-60 years who received an inactivated influenza vaccine. Each CDR3 is given with its conserved first and last residue. The D gene is left open where the match is weak. Only part of the rows carry a size: once, few, many, or a class if the clone is expanded.

d_call	v_call	clone_size	j_call	cdr3_aa	cdr3_nt
TRBD2	TRBV12-3/TRBV12-4	-	TRBJ2-1	CASSADPREGEQFF	TGTGCCAGCAGTGCAGACCCCAGGGAGGGTGAGCAGTTCTTC
TRBD1	TRBV11-2	few	TRBJ2-7	CASSSSRSGQGRPYEQYF	TGTGCCAGCAGCTCTTCCAGAAGTGGACAGGGCCGCCCTTACGAGCAGTACTTC
-	TRBV11-2	-	TRBJ2-7	CASSLDRGTGYEQYF	TGTGCCAGCAGCTTAGATCGGGGAACTGGTTACGAGCAGTACTTC
TRBD1	TRBV28	-	TRBJ2-3	CASSLPGGSVIDTQYF	TGTGCCAGCAGTTTACCAGGGGGCTCAGTTATAGATACGCAGTATTTT
-	TRBV6-5	few	TRBJ2-6	CASSYDISGANVLTF	TGTGCCAGCAGTTACGACATCTCTGGGGCCAACGTCCTGACTTTC
-	TRBV12-3/TRBV12-4	-	TRBJ2-7	CASSLRGEDAYEQYF	TGTGCCAGCAGTTTGAGGGGGGAGGATGCCTACGAGCAGTACTTC
TRBD1	TRBV20-1	many	TRBJ1-2	CSARGRGQGFYGYTF	TGCAGTGCTAGGGGAAGGGGACAGGGTTTCTATGGCTACACCTTC
TRBD2	TRBV3-1	few	TRBJ2-1	CASSHVGGSGTYNEQFF	TGTGCCAGCAGCCACGTCGGGGGGTCGGGAACCTACAATGAGCAGTTCTTC
-	TRBV7-2	few	TRBJ2-2	CASSLEWGANTGELFF	TGTGCCAGCAGCTTAGAGTGGGGAGCGAACACCGGGGAGCTGTTTTTT
-	TRBV12-3/TRBV12-4	-	TRBJ2-1	CASSFETPIYNEQFF	TGTGCCAGCAGTTTTGAGACTCCCATCTACAATGAGCAGTTCTTC
-	TRBV6-4	few	TRBJ2-2	CASSVRVGDTGELFF	TGTGCCAGCAGTGTCCGGGTTGGGGACACCGGGGAGCTGTTTTTT
-	TRBV3-1	many	TRBJ2-5	CASSQGPAQRETQYF	TGTGCCAGCAGCCAAGGTCCGGCACAGAGGGAGACCCAGTACTTC
-	TRBV2	-	TRBJ2-5	CASSEGPLRKTQYF	TGTGCCAGCAGTGAAGGGCCCCTGAGAAAGACCCAGTACTTC
-	TRBV6-2/TRBV6-3	few	TRBJ2-3	CASTKLGSSVSTDTQYF	TGTGCCAGCACCAAACTGGGGTCGTCGGTAAGCACAGATACGCAGTATTTT
-	TRBV6-5	-	TRBJ2-2	CASSYSRGEGPTGELFF	TGTGCCAGCAGTTACTCGAGGGGGGAGGGCCCCACCGGGGAGCTGTTTTTT
-	TRBV12-3/TRBV12-4	few	TRBJ1-4	CASSLARRGEKLFF	TGTGCCAGCAGTTTAGCCCGGCGAGGAGAAAAACTGTTTTTT
-	TRBV10-3	few	TRBJ2-7	CAISEGISYEQYF	TGTGCCATCAGTGAGGGGATCTCCTACGAGCAGTACTTC
-	TRBV7-9	-	TRBJ2-6	CASSLQGGSGANVLTF	TGTGCCAGCAGCTTACAGGGGGGGTCTGGGGCCAACGTCCTGACTTTC
-	TRBV5-5	few	TRBJ1-2	CASSFPGQNYGYTF	TGTGCCAGCAGCTTTCCGGGACAAAACTATGGCTACACCTTC
-	TRBV5-1	-	TRBJ2-7	CASTQTGSGLGEQYF	TGCGCCAGCACCCAGACCGGATCGGGACTCGGCGAGCAGTACTTC
TRBD1	TRBV7-9	-	TRBJ2-2	CASSPPQTGVNTGELFF	TGTGCCAGCAGCCCCCCCCAGACAGGGGTGAACACCGGGGAGCTGTTTTTT
TRBD1	TRBV12-3/TRBV12-4	-	TRBJ1-1	CASSPRTGGSHTEAFF	TGTGCCAGCAGTCCCCGGACAGGGGGAAGCCACACTGAAGCTTTCTTT
TRBD1	TRBV20-1	few	TRBJ1-5	CSASLQGGDQPQHF	TGCAGTGCTAGTTTACAGGGGGGAGATCAGCCCCAGCATTTT
-	TRBV12-3/TRBV12-4	many	TRBJ1-1	CASSPRQENTEAFF	TGTGCCAGCAGTCCGCGACAGGAAAACACTGAAGCTTTCTTT
-	TRBV24-1	few	TRBJ2-3	CATSEMGAAVDTQYF	TGTGCCACCAGTGAAATGGGGGCGGCGGTAGATACGCAGTATTTT
-	TRBV29-1	-	TRBJ1-1	CSVGGETEAFF	TGCAGCGTAGGTGGGGAAACTGAAGCTTTCTTT
-	TRBV9	-	TRBJ2-7	CASSAPRRNEQYF	TGTGCCAGCAGCGCACCCCGTCGGAACGAGCAGTACTTC
-	TRBV30	few	TRBJ2-1	CAWSVLGGEQFF	TGTGCCTGGAGTGTATTAGGCGGTGAGCAGTTCTTC
TRBD2	TRBV6-5	few	TRBJ2-1	CASSYYPGLAGDILYEQFF	TGTGCCAGCAGTTACTATCCGGGACTAGCGGGAGATATTCTTTATGAGCAGTTCTTC
-	TRBV11-2	many	TRBJ1-6	CASSPRGGESIYNSPLHF	TGTGCCAGCAGCCCGAGGGGTGGGGAATCGATTTATAATTCACCCCTCCACTTT
-	TRBV29-1	few	TRBJ2-1	CSVGMPGEQFF	TGCAGCGTTGGAATGCCGGGTGAGCAGTTCTTC
TRBD1	TRBV24-1	-	TRBJ2-1	CATSDGPGTGGGWVNEQFF	TGTGCCACCAGTGATGGACCCGGGACAGGGGGCGGATGGGTGAATGAGCAGTTCTTC
TRBD2	TRBV7-2	few	TRBJ2-7	CASSRTSGGSSYEQYF	TGTGCCAGCAGCCGGACTAGCGGGGGGAGCTCCTACGAGCAGTACTTC
TRBD1	TRBV29-1	few	TRBJ1-2	CSVEIPTGTATRGYTF	TGCAGCGTCGAGATTCCAACCGGGACAGCAACAAGAGGCTACACCTTC
-	TRBV7-6	-	TRBJ2-7	CASSLGIHGGPKYEQYF	TGTGCCAGCAGCTTAGGGATCCACGGCGGGCCTAAGTACGAGCAGTACTTC
TRBD1	TRBV6-2/TRBV6-3	few	TRBJ1-2	CASRLGTVEWGYTF	TGTGCCAGCAGACTCGGGACAGTTGAATGGGGCTACACCTTC
-	TRBV5-1	few	TRBJ1-4	CASSSSGDNEKLFF	TGCGCCAGCAGCTCCAGTGGTGATAATGAAAAACTGTTTTTT
TRBD2	TRBV7-2	-	TRBJ2-3	CASGLAGVGTDTQYF	TGTGCCAGCGGACTAGCGGGAGTAGGTACAGATACGCAGTATTTT
TRBD1	TRBV12-3/TRBV12-4	few	TRBJ1-2	CASSPRQGSNYGYTF	TGTGCCAGCAGTCCACGACAGGGCTCAAACTATGGCTACACCTTC
-	TRBV12-3/TRBV12-4	many	TRBJ2-2	CASSHPTGELFF	TGTGCCAGCAGTCACCCCACCGGGGAGCTGTTTTTT
-	TRBV7-6	few	TRBJ2-1	CASSPRVDGYNEQFF	TGTGCCAGCAGCCCCAGGGTGGATGGCTACAATGAGCAGTTCTTC
TRBD2	TRBV5-6	many	TRBJ2-7	CASSFSGTSYEQYF	TGTGCCAGCAGCTTTTCCGGGACTAGCTACGAGCAGTACTTC
-	TRBV9	few	TRBJ2-3	CASSSGLEDTQYF	TGTGCCAGCAGTTCGGGACTTGAAGATACGCAGTATTTT
TRBD2	TRBV7-2	few	TRBJ2-3	CASSGTSADTQYF	TGTGCCAGCAGCGGAACTAGCGCTGATACGCAGTATTTT
-	TRBV2	few	TRBJ2-1	CASSERSQNEQFF	TGTGCCAGCAGTGAAAGGTCCCAGAATGAGCAGTTCTTC
TRBD2	TRBV9	-	TRBJ2-3	CASSAHALERGELDTQYF	TGTGCCAGCAGCGCCCATGCCTTGGAGCGGGGGGAACTGGATACGCAGTATTTT
TRBD1	TRBV10-3	few	TRBJ2-5	CAISEPDRGYQETQYF	TGTGCCATCAGTGAGCCGGACAGGGGGTACCAAGAGACCCAGTACTTC